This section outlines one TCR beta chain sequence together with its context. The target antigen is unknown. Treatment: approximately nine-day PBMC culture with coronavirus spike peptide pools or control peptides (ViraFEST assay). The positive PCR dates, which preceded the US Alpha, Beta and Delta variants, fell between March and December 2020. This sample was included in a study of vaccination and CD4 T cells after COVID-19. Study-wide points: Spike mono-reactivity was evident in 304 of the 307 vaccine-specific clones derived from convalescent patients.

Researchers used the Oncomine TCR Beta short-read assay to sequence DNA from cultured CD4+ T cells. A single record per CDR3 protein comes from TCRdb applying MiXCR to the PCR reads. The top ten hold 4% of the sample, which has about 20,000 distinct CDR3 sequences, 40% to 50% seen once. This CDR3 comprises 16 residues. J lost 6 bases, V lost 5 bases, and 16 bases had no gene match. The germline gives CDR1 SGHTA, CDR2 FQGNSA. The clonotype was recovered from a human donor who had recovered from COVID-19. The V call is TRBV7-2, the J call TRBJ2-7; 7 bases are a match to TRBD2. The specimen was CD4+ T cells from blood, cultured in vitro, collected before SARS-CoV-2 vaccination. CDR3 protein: CASSVGVGRPASEQYF. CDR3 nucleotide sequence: TGTGCCAGCAGCGTAGGGGTCGGGAGGCCGGCCTCCGAGCAGTACTTC. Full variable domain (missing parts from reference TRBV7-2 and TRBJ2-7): GAGVSQSPSNKVTEKGKDVELRCDPISGHTALYWYRQSLGQGLEFLIYFQGNSAPDKSGLPSDRFSAERTGGSVSTLTIQRTQQEDSAVYLCASSVGVGRPASEQYFGPGTRLTVT.